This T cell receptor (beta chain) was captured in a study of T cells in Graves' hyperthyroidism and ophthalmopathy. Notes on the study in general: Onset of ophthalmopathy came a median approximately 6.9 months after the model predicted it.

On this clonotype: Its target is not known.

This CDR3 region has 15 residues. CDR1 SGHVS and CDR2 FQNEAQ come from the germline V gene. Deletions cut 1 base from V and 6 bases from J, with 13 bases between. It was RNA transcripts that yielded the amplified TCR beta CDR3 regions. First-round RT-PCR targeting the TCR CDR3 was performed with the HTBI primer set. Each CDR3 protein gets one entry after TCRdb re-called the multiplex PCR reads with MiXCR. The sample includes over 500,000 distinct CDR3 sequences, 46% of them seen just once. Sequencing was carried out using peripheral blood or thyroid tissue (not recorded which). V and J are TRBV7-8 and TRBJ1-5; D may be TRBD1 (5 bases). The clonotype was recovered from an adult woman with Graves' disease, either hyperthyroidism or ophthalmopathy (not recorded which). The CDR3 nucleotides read TGTGCCAGCAGCTTAGGCTGGGGGAGTAGTCAGCCCCAGCATTTT. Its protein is CASSLGWGSSQPQHF. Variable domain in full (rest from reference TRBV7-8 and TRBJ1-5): GAGVSQSPRYKVAKRGQDVALRCDPISGHVSLFWYQQALGQGPEFLTYFQNEAQLDKSGLPSDRFFAERPEGSVSTLKIQRTQQEDSAVYLCASSLGWGSSQPQHFGDGTRLSIL.